This TCR beta chain appears in the sequencing data of a study of T cell changes during pregnancy in multiple sclerosis. Germline CDR1 and CDR2: MGHDK and SYGVNS. The CDR3 is 14 amino acids. Deletions cut 4 bases from V and 5 bases from J, with 14 bases between. Assay: immunoSEQ multiplex PCR; the TCRdb copy retains only in-frame clones and omits some. The top ten clones hold approximately 0.58% of a sample with around 50,000 clones, over 80% of them seen once. Sequences were derived from CD4+ T cells from peripheral blood mononuclear cells, sampled after pregnancy. The TCR originated in a female donor with multiple sclerosis, enrolled in a pregnancy study. The rearrangement uses TRBV25-1 and TRBJ2-5; the D gene is possibly TRBD1 (5 bases). This CDR3 is CASSGVGAQETQYF. CDR3 in DNA: TGTGCCAGCAGTGGTGTAGGGGCCCAGGAGACCCAGTACTTC.